This passage covers 7 T cell receptor beta chains from one sample sequenced in a study of T cell responses to AZD1222 COVID-19 vaccine. TCRdb keeps only in-frame clones here, not all; method: immunoSEQ multiplex PCR. Of 120,000 or so clones detected, roughly 86% appear once; the ten largest clones hold less than 11%. The sample consisted of peripheral blood, taken on day 0 of AZD1222 vaccination. These receptor sequences come from an adult in good health.

The rearrangement links TRBV25-1 to TRBJ2-5, with D perhaps given as TRBD1 or TRBD2 (5 bases each). The CDR3 runs 15 residues. The germline V and J ends were trimmed by 1 base and 3 bases, with 12 bases remaining between them. Germline V gene sequence: CDR1 MGHDK, CDR2 SYGVNS. The CDR3 loop reads CASSELGDVEETQYF. The CDR3 nucleotides are TGTGCCAGCAGTGAATTAGGGGACGTAGAAGAGACCCAGTACTTC.

J is TRBJ2-3 and V is TRBV15; D remains ambiguous. The CDR3 has 12 amino acids. Germline V gene data show CDR1 as LNHNV and CDR2 as YYDKDF (reference sequence). Trimming shortened V by 2 bases and J by 12 bases, and 12 bases separated the two germline ends. The CDR3 protein is CATSRLTPRQYF. The CDR3 bases are TGTGCCACCAGCAGATTGACACCCCGTCAGTATTTT.

The sample holds one count of this clone. The genes are TRBV30 and TRBJ1-1, with a tentative D call TRBD1 (6 bases). The V and J ends lost 3 bases and 0 bases respectively, with 11 bases between them. The CDR3 is 14 residues long. Germline V gene lookup returns CDR1 GTSNPN and CDR2 SVGIG (reference sequence). The chain's CDR3 is CAWSRTAVNTEAFF. As DNA, the CDR3 is TGTGCCTGGAGCCGGACAGCAGTGAACACTGAAGCTTTCTTT.

V usage is TRBV12-5 and J usage is TRBJ2-1, with 10 bases lining up with TRBD1. The junction had 18 bases not matched to a gene; V was cut back by 1 base and J by 9 bases. CDR3 size: 19 residues. Per germline, CDR1 LGHNT and CDR2 FRNRAP. The CDR3 spells CASGLDPGPRQGAGVEQFF. The CDR3 region has the DNA TGTGCTAGTGGTTTGGACCCCGGCCCGCGACAGGGGGCGGGCGTTGAGCAGTTCTTC.

The chain employs TRBV9 and TRBJ1-1, with D perhaps TRBD1 (5 bases). V was shortened by 0 bases and J by 4 bases, with 10 bases between the two germline ends. Germline V gene sequence: CDR1 SGDLS, CDR2 YYNGEE. The length of the CDR3 is 14 residues. CDR3 in amino acids: CASSVGSGGTEAFF. CDR3 DNA sequence: TGTGCCAGCAGCGTAGGGTCTGGGGGCACTGAAGCTTTCTTT.

This clone was observed once. This chain links TRBV6-2 or TRBV6-3 with TRBJ2-5; 13 bases fit TRBD2. The CDR3 loop spans 17 amino acids. CDR1 is MNHEY and CDR2 is SVGEGT in the germline V gene. V lost 2 bases, J lost 0 bases, and 3 bases stayed unmatched. CDR3 sequence (DNA): TGTGCCAGCAGTTACCGGACTAGCGGGGGCCACCAAGAGACCCAGTACTTC. This codes for CASSYRTSGGHQETQYF.

This clone occurred once. The chain uses TRBV30 and TRBJ1-1; D unclear. CDR3 length: 13 amino acids. The germline V gene has CDR1 GTSNPN and CDR2 SVGIG (reference sequence). Deletions cut 2 bases from V and 1 base from J, with 8 bases between. The CDR3 DNA follows: TGTGCCTGGAGTCGAAACGAGAACACTGAAGCTTTCTTT. The encoded protein is CAWSRNENTEAFF.